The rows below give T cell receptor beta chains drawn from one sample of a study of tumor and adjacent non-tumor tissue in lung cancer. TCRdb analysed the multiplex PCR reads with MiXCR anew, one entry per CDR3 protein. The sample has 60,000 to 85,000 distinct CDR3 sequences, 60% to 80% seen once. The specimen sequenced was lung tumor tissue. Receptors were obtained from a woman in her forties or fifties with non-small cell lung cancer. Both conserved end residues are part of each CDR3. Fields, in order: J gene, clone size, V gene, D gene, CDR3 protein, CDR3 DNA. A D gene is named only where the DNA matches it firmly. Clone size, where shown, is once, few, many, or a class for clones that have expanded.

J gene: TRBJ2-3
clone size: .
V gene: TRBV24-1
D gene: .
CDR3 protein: CATNDLQYGGTDTQYF
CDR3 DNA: TGTGCCACCAATGATTTGCAATACGGGGGCACAGATACGCAGTATTTT

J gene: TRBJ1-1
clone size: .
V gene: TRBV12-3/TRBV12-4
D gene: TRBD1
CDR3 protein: CANSLRQGQITEAFF
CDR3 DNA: TGTGCCAACAGTCTCCGACAGGGGCAGATCACTGAAGCTTTCTTT

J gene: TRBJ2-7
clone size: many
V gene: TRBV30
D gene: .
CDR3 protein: CAWSVTGRVSYEQYF
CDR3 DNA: TGTGCCTGGAGTGTAACCGGACGGGTAAGCTACGAGCAGTACTTC

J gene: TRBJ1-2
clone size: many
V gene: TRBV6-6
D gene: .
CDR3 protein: CASSPGTTNYGYTF
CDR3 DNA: TGTGCCAGCAGTCCTGGGACAACAAACTATGGCTACACCTTC

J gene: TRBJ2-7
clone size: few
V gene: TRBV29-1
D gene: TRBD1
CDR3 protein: CSVLRTGCGYEQYF
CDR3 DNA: TGCAGCGTGCTCAGGACAGGGTGCGGGTACGAGCAATACTTC

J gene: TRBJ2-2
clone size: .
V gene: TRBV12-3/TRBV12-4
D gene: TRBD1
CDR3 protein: CASSPRQGIDTGELFF
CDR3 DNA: TGTGCCAGCAGTCCGAGACAGGGGATAGACACCGGGGAGCTGTTTTTT

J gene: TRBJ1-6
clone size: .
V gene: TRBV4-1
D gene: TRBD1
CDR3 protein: CASSQVVDREWDSPLHF
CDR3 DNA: TGCGCCAGCAGCCAAGTAGTAGACAGGGAGTGGGATTCACCCCTCCACTTT

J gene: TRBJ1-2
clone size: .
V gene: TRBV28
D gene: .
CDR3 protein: CVSSFPGVYGYTF
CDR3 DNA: TGTGTCAGCAGTTTTCCAGGGGTCTATGGCTACACCTTC

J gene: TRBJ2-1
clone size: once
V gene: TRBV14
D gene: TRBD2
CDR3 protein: CVSSHPPGRSSYNEQFF
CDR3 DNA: TGTGTCAGCAGCCATCCCCCCGGGAGGAGCTCCTACAATGAGCAATTCTTC

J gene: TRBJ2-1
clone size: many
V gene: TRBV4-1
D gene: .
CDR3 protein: CASSQGRGEQFF
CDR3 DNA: TGCGCCAGCAGCCAAGGGAGGGGTGAGCAGTTCTTC

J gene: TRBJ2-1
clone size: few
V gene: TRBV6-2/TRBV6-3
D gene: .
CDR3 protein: CANPSLSRLTGEQFF
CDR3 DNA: TGTGCCAACCCCTCCCTTAGTCGACTCACCGGTGAGCAGTTCTTC

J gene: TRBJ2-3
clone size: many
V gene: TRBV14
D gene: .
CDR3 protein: CASSQVGGATDTQYF
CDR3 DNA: TGTGCCAGCAGCCAAGTCGGAGGAGCCACAGATACGCAGTATTTT

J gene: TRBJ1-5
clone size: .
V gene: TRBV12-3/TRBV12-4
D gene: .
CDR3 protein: CVSSLREDNQSQHF
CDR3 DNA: TGTGTCAGCAGTTTAAGGGAAGACAATCAGTCCCAGCATTTT

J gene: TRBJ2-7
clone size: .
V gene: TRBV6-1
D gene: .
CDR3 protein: CVSRENHRAHPYEQYF
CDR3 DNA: TGTGTCAGCAGAGAAAATCACCGTGCCCACCCCTACGAGCAGTACTTT

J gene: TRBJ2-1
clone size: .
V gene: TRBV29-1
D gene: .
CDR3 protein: CSVEDLGGWNSYNEQSF
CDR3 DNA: TGCAGCGTTGAAGATCTAGGCGGCTGGAACTCCTACAATGAGCAGTCCTTC

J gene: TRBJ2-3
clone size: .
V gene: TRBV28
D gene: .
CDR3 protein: CANSLPSSLTDTQYF
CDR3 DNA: TGCGCCAACAGTTTACCCTCCTCGCTCACAGATACGCAGTATTTT

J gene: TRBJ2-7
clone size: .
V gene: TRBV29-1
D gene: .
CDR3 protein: CCALRGQDSGEQYF
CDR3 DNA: TGCTGCGCCCTCCGGGGGCAGGACTCCGGCGAGCAGTATTTC

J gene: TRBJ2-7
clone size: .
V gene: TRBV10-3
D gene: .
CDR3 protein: CAIRGNIGKQYF
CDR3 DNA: TGTGCCATCAGGGGAAATATCGGCAAGCAGTACTTC

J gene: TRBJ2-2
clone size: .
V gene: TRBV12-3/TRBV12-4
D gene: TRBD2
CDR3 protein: CASEAGYNGELFF
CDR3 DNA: TGTGCCAGCGAAGCGGGGTACAACGGGGAGTTGTTTTTT

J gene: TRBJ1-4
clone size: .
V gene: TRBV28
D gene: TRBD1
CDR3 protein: CDSSIPGQGFEKLFF
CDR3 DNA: TGTGACAGCAGCATCCCGGGACAGGGATTTGAAAAACTGTTTTTT

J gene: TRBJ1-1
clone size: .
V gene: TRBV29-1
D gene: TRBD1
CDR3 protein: CSLDADRVDTEAFF
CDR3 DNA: TGCAGCCTTGATGCGGACAGGGTTGACACTGAAGCTTTCTTT

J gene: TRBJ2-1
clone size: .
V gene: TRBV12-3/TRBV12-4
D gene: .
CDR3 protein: CVNSWGQNNEQFF
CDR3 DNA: TGTGTCAATAGTTGGGGGCAGAACAATGAGCAGTTCTTC

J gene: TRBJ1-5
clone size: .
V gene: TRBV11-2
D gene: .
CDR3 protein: CASSAGRVSYQPQHF
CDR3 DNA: TGTGCCAGCAGCGCGGGGAGGGTTAGCTATCAGCCCCAGCATTTT

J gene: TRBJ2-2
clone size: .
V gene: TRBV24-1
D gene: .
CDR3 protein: CATSDFRDTGVLFF
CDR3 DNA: TGTGCCACCAGTGATTTCCGGGACACCGGGGTGCTGTTTTTT

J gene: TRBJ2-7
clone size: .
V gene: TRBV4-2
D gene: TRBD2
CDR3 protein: CASTQVGLAGEDRYERYF
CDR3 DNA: TGTGCCAGCACCCAAGTAGGACTAGCGGGAGAAGACCGCTACGAGCGGTACTTC

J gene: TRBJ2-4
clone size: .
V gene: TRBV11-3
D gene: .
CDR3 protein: CASSSTGEGGIQCF
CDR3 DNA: TGCGCCAGCAGCTCAACAGGGGAGGGGGGCATTCAGTGCTTC

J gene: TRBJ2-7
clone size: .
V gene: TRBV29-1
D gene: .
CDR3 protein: CIVAGRRGSDAYEQYF
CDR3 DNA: TGCATCGTTGCGGGGCGGCGGGGTTCTGACGCCTACGAGCAATACTTC

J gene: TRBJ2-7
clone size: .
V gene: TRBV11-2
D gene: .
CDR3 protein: CASCLIGSTKEQYF
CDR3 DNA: TGTGCCAGCTGCTTGATCGGGAGTACCAAGGAGCAGTACTTC

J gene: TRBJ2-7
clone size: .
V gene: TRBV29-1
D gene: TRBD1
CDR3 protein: CSVARDRNSCEQYF
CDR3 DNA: TGCAGTGTGGCTCGGGACAGAAACTCCTGCGAGCAGTACTTC

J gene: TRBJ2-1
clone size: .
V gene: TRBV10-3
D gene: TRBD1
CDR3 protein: CVISGQVQNDEQFF
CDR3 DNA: TGTGTCATCAGTGGACAGGTCCAAAACGATGAGCAGTTCTTC

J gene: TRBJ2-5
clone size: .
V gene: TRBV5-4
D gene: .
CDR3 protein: CASSLGRGPAWTQYF
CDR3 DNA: TGTGCCAGCAGTTTGGGGAGGGGGCCCGCCTGGACCCAGTACTTC

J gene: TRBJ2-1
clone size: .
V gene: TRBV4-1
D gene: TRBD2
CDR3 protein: CAISQLTSGGAKQFF
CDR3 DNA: TGCGCCATCAGCCAACTCACTAGCGGAGGGGCTAAGCAGTTCTTC

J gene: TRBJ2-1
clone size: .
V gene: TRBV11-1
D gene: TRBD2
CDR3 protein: CVSSSGLAGGLLFF
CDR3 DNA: TGTGTCAGCAGCTCAGGACTAGCGGGAGGGTTGCTATTCTTC

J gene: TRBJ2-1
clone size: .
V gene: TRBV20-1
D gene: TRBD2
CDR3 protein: CSVPLQWDYNEQFF
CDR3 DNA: TGCAGTGTTCCTCTCCAGTGGGACTACAATGAGCAATTCTTC

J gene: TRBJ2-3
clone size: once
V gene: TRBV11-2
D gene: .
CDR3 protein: CASSLDRTDTQYF
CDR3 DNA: TGTGCCAGCAGTTTAGATCGGACAGATACCCAGTATTTT

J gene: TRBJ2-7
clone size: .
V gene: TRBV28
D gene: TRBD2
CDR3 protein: CASRVTSWRYEQYF
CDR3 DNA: TGTGCCAGCAGGGTGACTAGCTGGAGGTACGAGCAGTACTTC

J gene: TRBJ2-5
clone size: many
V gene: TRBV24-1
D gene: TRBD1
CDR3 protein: CATSDLPGQGEETQYF
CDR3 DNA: TGTGCCACCAGTGATCTCCCGGGACAGGGTGAAGAGACCCAGTACTTC